Following are 26 T cell receptor beta chains from one sample sequenced in a study of tumor and adjacent non-tumor tissue in lung cancer (dated by TCRdb to the late 2010s). Bulk unsorted tissue served as the source for RNA extraction, and RNA quality was assessed using a NanoDrop ND-1000 and an Agilent 2100. Normal lung samples were distant non-tumor tissue taken more than 3 cm from the tumor edge. The receptor library was made with multiplex PCR. The data were produced on an Illumina HiSeq 2500. TCRbeta libraries were built by three rounds of nested PCR using primers (Table S4), following protocols modified from ARM-PCR. TCRdb redid the processing of the public reads, applying fastp at Q25 and MiXCR, and retained in-frame beta chains. Each entry merges the rows of one CDR3 protein and shows their most common DNA and genes. This sample comprises about 75,000 distinct CDR3 sequences, approximately 71% of them detected only once. The top ten constitute roughly a quarter of the sample.

Sequenced: distant non-tumor lung tissue. Receptors originate from a woman aged 45-60 years with non-small cell lung cancer.

This clonotype showed up just a few times. Relative to the germline gene, one junction end is altered; a read error may explain this. V usage is TRBV30 and J usage is TRBJ2-2; 10 positions match TRBD2. Germline CDR1 GTSNPN, CDR2 SVGIG (reference sequence). The CDR3 loop spans 15 amino acids. CDR3 in DNA: TGTGTCTGGAGTGGGGCTAGCGGGAGTACCGGGGAGCTGTTTTTT. This codes for CVWSGASGSTGELFF. Looking up the rest from reference TRBV30 and TRBJ2-2 gives the full variable domain: SQTIHQWPATLVQPVGSPLSLECTVEGTSNPNLYWYRQAAGRGLQLLFYSVGIGQISSEVPQNLSASRPQDRQFILSSKKLLLSDSGFYLCVWSGASGSTGELFFGEGSRLTVL.

This clonotype was observed at least ten times. The chain uses TRBV10-3 and TRBJ1-1; 10 nucleotides agree with TRBD1. The V and J ends lost 10 bases and 2 bases, in that order; junction bases with no gene match: 7. This CDR3 has 14 residues. Germline V gene sequence: CDR1 ENHRY, CDR2 SYGVKD. This CDR3 is CATRDRGLNTEAFF. The CDR3 DNA follows: TGTGCCACCAGAGACAGGGGGCTAAACACTGAAGCTTTCTTT.

Concerning this clonotype: A clone one base away is much larger, so this may be a read error. The chain couples TRBV28 to TRBJ1-1; D unresolved. CDR3 size: 11 residues. CDR1 is MDHEN and CDR2 is SYDVKM in the germline V gene. The CDR3 reads CACSIRTEAFF. DNA of the CDR3: TGTGCCTGCAGTATACGAACAGAAGCTTTCTTT.

A note on this clonotype: This CDR3 is missing its conserved last phenylalanine or tryptophan, likely due to a read error. J is TRBJ2-3 and V is TRBV6-2 or TRBV6-3; weak D call: TRBD2 (7 bases). V shed 6 bases and J shed 2 bases, with 15 bases lying between them. Germline-derived CDR1 and CDR2 are MNHEY and SVGEGT. This CDR3 comprises 15 residues. The CDR3 DNA reads TGTGCCAGCAGGAGCCCGGGGGGCCACACAGATACGCAGTATTCT. It encodes CASRSPGGHTDTQYS.

Remarks on this clonotype: A much bigger clone sits one base away, suggesting this may be a read error. This rearrangement joins TRBV29-1 to TRBJ2-1; 8 bases are a match to TRBD2. Per the germline V gene, CDR1 is SQVTM and CDR2 is ANQGSEA. The CDR3 is 12 amino acids. CDR3 in DNA: TGCAGCATTGAAGATCTAGCGGGCAGGTGTTTCTTC. Protein: CSIEDLAGRCFF.

This clonotype was found many times. The genes are TRBV5-5 and TRBJ2-3; D is unresolved. There are 15 residues in the CDR3. With 0 bases removed from V and 4 bases from J, the gap between germline ends came to 12 bases. Germline CDR1 SGHKS, CDR2 YYEKEE (reference sequence). Written as DNA, the CDR3 is TGTGCCAGCAGCTTGGACCAGCAGGCAGCAGATACGCAGTATTTT. The encoded protein is CASSLDQQAADTQYF.

As concerns this clonotype: A read error may account for a junction end that differs from germline. The CDR3 reads CAISLDLNTGELFF. DNA of the CDR3: TGTGCCATCAGCTTAGATCTGAACACCGGGGAACTGTTTTTT. J is TRBJ2-2 and V is TRBV11-2; D perhaps matches TRBD2 (5 bases). Germline V gene lookup returns CDR1 SGHAT and CDR2 FQNNGV. The CDR3 extends over 14 amino acids.

This clonotype appeared once. Mismatch with germline at one junction end may stem from a read error. J is TRBJ1-1 and V is TRBV6-1, with D perhaps TRBD1 (6 bases). This CDR3 is 14 amino acids long. The V gene's germline CDR1 is MNHNS and CDR2 SASEGT. The chain's CDR3 is CATSGGGRSYEAFF. CDR3 bases: TGTGCCACCAGTGGTGGGGGGCGCAGCTATGAGGCTTTCTTT.

This clonotype was detected only a few times. The gene calls are TRBV7-8 and TRBJ2-1, with 10 bases identical to TRBD1. The CDR3 length is 14 residues. CDR1 is SGHVS and CDR2 is FQNEAQ in the germline V gene. The V gene end was trimmed by 5 bases and the J gene end by 9 bases; junction bases not matched to a gene: 7. CDR3 loop: CASSPRTGGSEQFF. CDR3 nucleotides: TGTGCCAGCAGCCCTCGGACAGGGGGGAGTGAGCAGTTCTTC.

About this clonotype itself: Mismatch with germline at one junction end may stem from a read error. The rearrangement links TRBV29-1 to TRBJ2-1, with TRBD2 matching over 9 bases. The CDR3 sequence is 13 residues long. Germline CDR1 is SQVTM and CDR2 is ANQGSEA. CDR3 residues: CSAERTSENEQFF. CDR3 sequence (DNA): TGCAGCGCTGAACGGACTAGCGAAAATGAGCAGTTTTTC.

Details on this clonotype: One junction end does not reproduce the germline sequence, and a read error may be involved. The chain is built from TRBV5-4 and TRBJ1-6; the D is unclear. The CDR3 sequence is 15 residues long. The germline CDR1 and CDR2 sequences are SGHNT and YYREEE (reference sequence). Written as DNA, the CDR3 is TGTGCCAGCAGTGATTCGTTCGGATCGGTCTCACCCCTCTACTTT. The encoded protein is CASSDSFGSVSPLYF.

A single count supports this clonotype. The CDR3 does not close with the conserved phenylalanine or tryptophan, likely indicating a read error. J is TRBJ1-1 and V is TRBV6-2 or TRBV6-3; maybe TRBD1 (5 bases). The CDR3 sequence is 15 residues long. Looked up from germline, CDR1 is MNHEY and CDR2 is SVGEGT. This CDR3 is CASSYRQGGNTEAFY. CDR3 DNA: TGTGCAAGCAGTTACCGGCAGGGTGGGAACACTGAAGCTTTCTAT.

Comment on this clonotype: A much larger clone lies one base from this, so it may be a read error. The conserved final phenylalanine or tryptophan is absent from the CDR3, which likely points to a read error. The chain joins TRBV20-1 to TRBJ2-7; no definite D call. This CDR3 has 14 residues. The V end was cut by 3 bases, the J end by 7 bases, with 19 bases between. Looked up from germline, CDR1 is DFQATT and CDR2 is SNEGSKA (reference sequence). For the CDR3, the DNA is TGCAGTGCTAGCATCTTGTCAACCGCTCGAGAGCAGTACATC. Translating it yields CSASILSTAREQYI.

As for this clonotype: With a much larger clone just one base away, this may be a read error. The genes are TRBV6-1 and TRBJ2-2, with 10 bases lining up with TRBD2. The CDR3 is made up of 17 amino acids. The V segment lost 5 bases and the J segment 5 bases; nucleotides outside the gene matches: 11. Germline assignment: CDR1 MNHNS and CDR2 SASEGT. As DNA, the CDR3 is TGTGCCAGCAGTCTCCCAGCGGGAGGGCCGGGGACCGGGGAGCTGTTTTTT. Protein sequence: CASSLPAGGPGTGELFF.

To note about this clonotype: This clone may be a read error of a much larger clone one base away. The chain is built from TRBV4-1 and TRBJ2-1; weak D call: TRBD2 (6 bases). Germline CDR1 reads MGHRA; CDR2 reads YSYEKL. The CDR3 has 16 residues. CDR3 region: CASSQDPRLGGNEQLF. The CDR3 DNA is TGCGCCAGCAGCCAAGATCCCCGACTAGGCGGCAATGAGCAGTTATTC.

The V call is TRBV5-1, the J call TRBJ2-2; D might be TRBD2 (6 bases). Looked up from germline, CDR1 is SGHRS and CDR2 is YFSETQ. The CDR3 runs 15 residues. V was clipped by 0 bases and J by 4 bases, with 10 bases between them. The CDR3 is CASSLGGIGTGELFF. As DNA, the CDR3 is TGCGCCAGCAGCTTGGGCGGGATTGGCACCGGGGAGCTGTTTTTT.

Note on this clonotype: Germline and junction disagree at one end, which may indicate a read error. The chain couples TRBV20-1 to TRBJ1-1; D perhaps matches TRBD1 (5 bases). Germline V lookup: CDR1 DFQATT, CDR2 SNEGSKA (reference sequence). The CDR3 is 15 amino acids. CDR3 in DNA: TGCAGTGCTAGATGCAGGGTGGCTTTGAACACTGGAGCTTTCTTT. Protein sequence: CSARCRVALNTGAFF.

The gene calls are TRBV20-1 and TRBJ2-3; 13 nucleotides line up with TRBD2. V was pared by 8 bases and J by 5 bases, with 19 bases of the junction left unmatched. The CDR3 is 18 amino acids. Germline CDR1 reads DFQATT; CDR2 reads SNEGSKA (reference sequence). This CDR3 reads CSTPGLAGRVLDLDTQYF. As DNA, the CDR3 is TGCAGTACTCCGGGACTAGCGGGAAGGGTCCTCGATTTAGATACGCAGTATTTT.

This clonotype was detected many times. CDR3 region: CASSYNRASGYTF. In DNA, the CDR3 is TGTGCCAGCAGTTACAACAGGGCAAGTGGCTACACCTTC. The genes are TRBV6-5 and TRBJ1-2; TRBD1 might be the D (6 bases). This CDR3 is built from 13 residues. CDR1 is MNHEY and CDR2 is SVGAGI in the germline V gene. V lost 2 bases and J lost 7, with 11 bases in between.

For this clonotype: Sequence at one end of the junction differs from germline and may be a read error. V is TRBV11-2 and J is TRBJ2-7, with D maybe TRBD2 (5 bases). CDR3 length: 14 amino acids. Germline-derived CDR1 and CDR2 are SGHAT and FQNNGV. The CDR3 DNA is TGTGCCAGCTGCTTAGTAGAGGGTTCCTACGAGAAGTACTTC. Amino acids: CASCLVEGSYEKYF.

This chain joins TRBV12-3 or TRBV12-4 and TRBJ2-1; D is unclear. The germline V and J ends were trimmed by 6 bases and 6 bases, with 12 bases remaining between them. The CDR3 runs 13 residues. CDR3 protein: CASRASAANEQFF. The CDR3 coding sequence is TGTGCCAGCAGGGCCAGTGCCGCCAATGAGCAGTTCTTC.

Worth noting for this clonotype: One end of the junction fails to match germline, which may point to a read error. The chain employs TRBV20-1 and TRBJ1-1, with 7 bases aligning to TRBD1. This CDR3 is built from 13 residues. Germline assignment: CDR1 DFQATT and CDR2 SNEGSKA (reference sequence). The CDR3 DNA sequence: TGTAGTGTTTCGACAGGGATGGGCACTGAAGCTTTCTTT. Encoded protein: CSVSTGMGTEAFF.

On this clonotype: Just one base apart from a much larger clone, this may be a read error. Since no conserved phenylalanine or tryptophan closes the CDR3, a read error is the likely cause. The chain employs TRBV6-6 and TRBJ1-6; 7 bases are shared with TRBD1. Per germline, CDR1 MNHNY and CDR2 SVGAGI (reference sequence). This CDR3 has 14 amino acids. The ends lost 6 bases at V and 7 bases at J; junction bases unmatched: 6. CDR3 sequence: CASRLGQQNSPLHL. In DNA form, the CDR3 reads TGTGCCAGCAGGCTGGGACAGCAGAATTCACCCCTCCACCTT.

This clonotype has at least ten counts. The chain links TRBV4-2 to TRBJ2-3, with D maybe TRBD1 (5 bases). The length of the CDR3 is 17 residues. The V and J ends lost 0 bases and 3 bases respectively, with 16 bases between them. Germline CDR1 is LGHNA and CDR2 is YNFKEQ. The DNA of the CDR3 is TGTGCCAGCAGCCAAGATTGGGCAGGGTGGTCGACAGATACGCAGTATTTT. Translating gives CASSQDWAGWSTDTQYF.

As regards this clonotype: An end of the junction differs from the germline gene, which may be a read error. V is TRBV11-2 and J is TRBJ2-4; 12 bases are a match to TRBD2. This CDR3 contains 17 residues. Germline loops: CDR1 SGHAT, CDR2 FQNNGV. The CDR3 nucleotides are TGTGCCAGCAGCCTCACGACTAGCGGGAGAACCAAAAACATTCACTACTTC. The encoded protein is CASSLTTSGRTKNIHYF.

The V call is TRBV7-9, the J call TRBJ2-2; 7 positions match TRBD1. Per germline, CDR1 SEHNR and CDR2 FQNEAQ (reference sequence). CDR3 length: 14 amino acids. CDR3 nucleotides: TGTGCTATCAGCCGAGGGACAGACACCATGGAGCTGTTTTTT. As protein: CAISRGTDTMELFF.